Here is one TCR beta chain with its context. Its antigen is currently unknown. The entry originates in a study of cytomegalovirus exposure and HLA in healthy donors. Study-wide results and limits: The study had only CMV serostatus as immune exposure information.

V dropped 3 bases and J dropped 8 bases, with 10 bases sitting between them. There are 11 residues in the CDR3. Germline V gene sequence: CDR1 DFQATT, CDR2 SNEGSKA (reference sequence). Both 60 Vbeta primers and 13 Jbeta primers went into the PCR. Authors' processing steps: Roughly 76 million unique TCR beta chains, around 11 million of them shared, were counted by a later analysis. Produced via immunoSEQ multiplex PCR; TCRdb's table is partial and in-frame only. The V and J calls and clone size come from that table; D and trimming were worked out from the DNA. Seen here are about 96,000 clones, about four fifths observed once, and the top ten hold approximately 3%.

The TCR originated in a female donor in good health and CMV-seropositive. The chain recombines TRBV20-1 with TRBJ1-1; TRBD1 is a possible D gene (5 bases). The sample consisted of PBMCs. The CDR3: CSARGEGEAFF. In nucleotides, the CDR3 is TGCAGTGCTAGGGGGGAGGGAGAAGCTTTCTTT.